The source of this TCR beta chain is a study of blood T cell repertoires in COVID-19. Study details: PBMCs, B-cell-depleted T cells, or T cells were the source of the cDNA or gDNA that made up the material.

Measured with immunoSEQ multiplex PCR; TCRdb has only the in-frame clones, and not every one. The table has under 500,000 clones, roughly 89% seen once. The germline gives CDR1 SGHNT, CDR2 YYREEE (reference sequence). Trimming took off 0 bases at V and 7 bases at J, with 8 bases between the two ends. The CDR3 covers 13 residues. This receptor was obtained from a woman aged 25 to 39 with acute or convalescent COVID-19. V gene TRBV5-4 combines with J gene TRBJ1-5; perhaps TRBD1 as D (5 bases). Material: peripheral blood. CDR3 loop: CASSLAGDQPQHF. CDR3 in DNA: TGTGCCAGCAGCTTGGCGGGGGACCAGCCCCAGCATTTT.